The TCR beta chain under discussion was sequenced for a study of cytomegalovirus exposure and HLA in healthy donors. Study results and limitations: For cytomegalovirus status, the classifier reportedly gave diagnoses with high specificity and sensitivity. V- and J-gene trimming in TCR beta was tied to a missense DCLRE1C variant by an analysis performed later. Immune exposure was documented only through CMV serostatus. Despite most TCR sequences being rare, some public TCRs occurred in many donors.

The V gene lost 3 bases and the J gene lost 4 bases, with 6 bases spanning the gap. The CDR3 consists of 12 residues. CDR1 and CDR2 (germline): MNHEY, SVGAGI. As regards this clone: The antigen is not known.

The PCR made use of 60 Vbeta and 13 Jbeta primers. Only in-frame clones appear in the TCRdb table, and some are missing; sequencing was by immunoSEQ multiplex PCR. Among more than 95,000 clones, roughly 85% were seen once, and the ten largest hold approximately 5%. This TCR came from a man aged 55 to 70 in good health and CMV-seropositive. The rearrangement uses TRBV6-5 and TRBJ1-2; D gene ambiguous. The specimen was PBMCs. The CDR3, as DNA: TGTGCCAGCAGTTATTCGAGCTATGGCTACACCTTC. Translation gives CASSYSSYGYTF.